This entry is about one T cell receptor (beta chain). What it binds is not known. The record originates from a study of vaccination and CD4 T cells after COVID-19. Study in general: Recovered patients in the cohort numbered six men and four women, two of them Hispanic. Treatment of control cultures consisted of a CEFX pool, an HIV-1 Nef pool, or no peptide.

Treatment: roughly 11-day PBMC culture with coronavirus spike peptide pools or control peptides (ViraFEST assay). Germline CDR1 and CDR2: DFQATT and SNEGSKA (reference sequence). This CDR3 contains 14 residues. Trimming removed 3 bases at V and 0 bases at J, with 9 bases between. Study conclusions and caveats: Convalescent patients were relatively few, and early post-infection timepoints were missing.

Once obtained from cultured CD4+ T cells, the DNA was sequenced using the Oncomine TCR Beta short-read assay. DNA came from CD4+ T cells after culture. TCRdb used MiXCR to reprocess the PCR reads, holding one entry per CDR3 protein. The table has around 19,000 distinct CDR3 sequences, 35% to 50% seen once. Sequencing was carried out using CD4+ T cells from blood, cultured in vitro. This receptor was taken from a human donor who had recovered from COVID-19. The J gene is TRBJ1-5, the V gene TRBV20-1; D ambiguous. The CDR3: CSASPGGSNQPQHF. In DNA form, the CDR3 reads TGCAGTGCTAGCCCGGGAGGTAGCAATCAGCCCCAGCATTTT.